The sequence of this T cell receptor beta chain was determined in a study of cytomegalovirus exposure and HLA in healthy donors. Points from the study as a whole: Both high specificity and high sensitivity reportedly marked the classifier's diagnosis of cytomegalovirus status. Rare TCR sequences predominated, though certain public TCRs were found in many donors. In a later analysis, TCR beta V- and J-gene trimming was associated with a missense DCLRE1C variant. Evidence from a later analysis indicated that most CMV-associated TCR beta chains looked HLA-restricted.

The PCR was carried out with 60 Vbeta primers and 13 Jbeta primers. Clones were sequenced by immunoSEQ multiplex PCR, and TCRdb holds only the in-frame ones, with some missing. In the table there are approximately 200,000 clones, roughly 80% of which are singletons. The CDR3 totals 14 residues. With 8 bases clipped from V and 2 bases from J, the junction kept 5 bases outside the gene matches. Germline V gene sequence: CDR1 SQVTM, CDR2 ANQGSEA. This clone was picked up a small number of times. Its antigen remains unknown. This TCR was recovered from a man in his forties or fifties in good health and CMV-seronegative. Sequences were obtained from PBMCs. The rearrangement joins TRBV29-1 to TRBJ2-3; 12 bases match TRBD1. CDR3 residues: CSLAGQGATDTQYF. The CDR3 DNA reads TGCAGCCTTGCGGGACAGGGGGCCACAGATACGCAGTATTTT.